This TCR beta chain was captured by sequencing in a study of cytomegalovirus exposure and HLA in healthy donors. The study ran its PCR with 60 Vbeta and 13 Jbeta primers. Clones were sequenced by immunoSEQ multiplex PCR, and TCRdb holds only the in-frame ones, with some missing. The table has just over 95,000 clones, about 76% seen once. The CDR3 covers 17 residues. The germline V gene has CDR1 SGHVS and CDR2 FQNEAQ. V lost 4 bases to trimming and J lost 0 bases; unmatched junction nucleotides: 6. The receptor was derived from a human donor in good health. The gene calls are TRBV7-8 and TRBJ2-3; the match to TRBD2 covers 11 bases. Sequenced: PBMCs. The CDR3 loop reads CASSSVAGGPSTDTQYF. DNA for the CDR3: TGTGCCAGCAGCTCCGTAGCGGGGGGGCCAAGCACAGATACGCAGTATTTT.